The rows below give T cell receptor beta chains drawn from one sample of a study of T cell changes during pregnancy in multiple sclerosis. The data were produced by immunoSEQ multiplex PCR, yet TCRdb's version contains in-frame clones alone and is incomplete. Of 25,000 to 35,000 clones listed, roughly nine tenths are singletons. This material consisted of CD8+ T cells from peripheral blood mononuclear cells, taken in the second trimester of pregnancy. These receptors originate from a female donor with multiple sclerosis, enrolled in a pregnancy study. Each CDR3 is given with its conserved first and last residue. The D gene is left open where the match is weak. The size field is filled for only some rows; it gives once, few, many or a size class.

D gene: -; J gene: TRBJ2-7; CDR3 length: 11; V gene: TRBV19; clone size: -; CDR3 protein: CASGDRYEQYF; CDR3 DNA: TGTGCCAGTGGCGACAGATACGAGCAGTACTTC
D gene: TRBD2; J gene: TRBJ2-3; CDR3 length: 21; V gene: TRBV4-3; clone size: few; CDR3 protein: CASSQDFSPGTSGGNGDTQYF; CDR3 DNA: TGCGCCAGCAGCCAAGATTTCTCACCCGGGACTAGCGGGGGGAATGGAGATACGCAGTATTTT
D gene: -; J gene: TRBJ2-1; CDR3 length: 13; V gene: TRBV6-5; clone size: -; CDR3 protein: CASSHTSYNEQFF; CDR3 DNA: TGTGCCAGCAGTCACACTAGCTACAATGAGCAGTTCTTC
D gene: TRBD2; J gene: TRBJ2-7; CDR3 length: 15; V gene: TRBV6-1; clone size: medium-sized; CDR3 protein: CASSEFSGSSYEQYF; CDR3 DNA: TGTGCCAGCAGTGAGTTTAGCGGGAGCTCCTACGAGCAGTACTTC
D gene: TRBD2; J gene: TRBJ2-1; CDR3 length: 15; V gene: TRBV28; clone size: -; CDR3 protein: CASNFLAGGYNEQFF; CDR3 DNA: TGTGCCAGCAACTTCTTAGCGGGAGGTTACAATGAGCAGTTCTTC
D gene: TRBD1; J gene: TRBJ2-3; CDR3 length: 17; V gene: TRBV4-1; clone size: -; CDR3 protein: CASSQDGTGYSTDTQYF; CDR3 DNA: TGCGCCAGCAGCCAAGATGGGACAGGTTATAGCACAGATACGCAGTATTTT
D gene: -; J gene: TRBJ2-5; CDR3 length: 13; V gene: TRBV30; clone size: -; CDR3 protein: CALEGGEQETQYF; CDR3 DNA: TGTGCCTTAGAAGGGGGAGAGCAAGAGACCCAGTACTTC
D gene: -; J gene: TRBJ2-5; CDR3 length: 16; V gene: TRBV6-1; clone size: -; CDR3 protein: CASSEAAGDHQETQYF; CDR3 DNA: TGTGCCAGCAGTGAAGCGGCAGGGGATCACCAAGAGACCCAGTACTTC
D gene: -; J gene: TRBJ2-2; CDR3 length: 15; V gene: TRBV4-1; clone size: -; CDR3 protein: CASSQGRGSAGELFF; CDR3 DNA: TGCGCCAGCAGCCAAGGAAGGGGTTCTGCCGGGGAGCTGTTTTTT
D gene: TRBD2; J gene: TRBJ2-1; CDR3 length: 16; V gene: TRBV28; clone size: -; CDR3 protein: CASSLNSGTFYNEQFF; CDR3 DNA: TGTGCCAGCAGTTTAAATAGCGGGACCTTCTACAATGAGCAGTTCTTC
D gene: TRBD1; J gene: TRBJ1-1; CDR3 length: 15; V gene: TRBV19; clone size: -; CDR3 protein: CASSIGTASNTEAFF; CDR3 DNA: TGTGCCAGTAGTATTGGGACAGCGAGCAACACTGAAGCTTTCTTT
D gene: TRBD1; J gene: TRBJ2-7; CDR3 length: 15; V gene: TRBV7-9; clone size: -; CDR3 protein: CASSSGQGISYEQYF; CDR3 DNA: TGTGCCAGCAGTTCCGGACAGGGGATCTCCTACGAGCAGTACTTC
D gene: -; J gene: TRBJ2-7; CDR3 length: 12; V gene: TRBV6-5; clone size: -; CDR3 protein: CASSFLSYEQYF; CDR3 DNA: TGTGCCAGCAGCTTTCTTTCCTACGAGCAGTACTTC
D gene: -; J gene: TRBJ1-5; CDR3 length: 15; V gene: TRBV7-9; clone size: -; CDR3 protein: CASSLGAPSNQPQHF; CDR3 DNA: TGTGCCAGCAGCTTAGGGGCCCCAAGCAATCAGCCCCAGCATTTT
D gene: TRBD2; J gene: TRBJ2-5; CDR3 length: 14; V gene: TRBV6-5; clone size: -; CDR3 protein: CASSKTSLEETQYF; CDR3 DNA: TGTGCCAGCAGTAAGACTAGCCTGGAAGAGACCCAGTACTTC
D gene: -; J gene: TRBJ2-5; CDR3 length: 13; V gene: TRBV12-5; clone size: -; CDR3 protein: CASGYVNQETQYF; CDR3 DNA: TGTGCTAGTGGTTATGTTAACCAAGAGACCCAGTACTTC
D gene: -; J gene: TRBJ1-1; CDR3 length: 17; V gene: TRBV15; clone size: -; CDR3 protein: CATSRDNGVGDDTEAFF; CDR3 DNA: TGTGCCACCAGCAGAGATAACGGAGTAGGGGATGACACTGAAGCTTTCTTT
D gene: -; J gene: TRBJ2-7; CDR3 length: 12; V gene: TRBV27; clone size: -; CDR3 protein: CASRGQSYEQYF; CDR3 DNA: TGTGCCAGCAGGGGGCAGTCCTACGAGCAGTACTTC
D gene: -; J gene: TRBJ2-1; CDR3 length: 14; V gene: TRBV27; clone size: -; CDR3 protein: CASSLGRSYNEQFF; CDR3 DNA: TGTGCCAGCAGTTTGGGGCGGAGCTACAATGAGCAGTTCTTC
D gene: TRBD2; J gene: TRBJ2-1; CDR3 length: 14; V gene: TRBV28; clone size: -; CDR3 protein: CASFPSGPYNEQFF; CDR3 DNA: TGTGCCAGCTTCCCTAGCGGTCCCTACAATGAGCAGTTCTTC
D gene: TRBD2; J gene: TRBJ2-3; CDR3 length: 18; V gene: TRBV7-3; clone size: -; CDR3 protein: CASSLTPGTSGSTDTQYF; CDR3 DNA: TGTGCCAGCAGCTTAACGCCCGGGACTAGCGGAAGCACAGATACGCAGTATTTT
D gene: TRBD2; J gene: TRBJ2-1; CDR3 length: 19; V gene: TRBV14; clone size: -; CDR3 protein: CASSQDLGLAGARYNEQFF; CDR3 DNA: TGTGCCAGCAGCCAAGATCTGGGGTTAGCGGGAGCCAGGTACAATGAGCAGTTCTTC
D gene: -; J gene: TRBJ2-7; CDR3 length: 13; V gene: TRBV7-9; clone size: -; CDR3 protein: CASSGGGPYEQYF; CDR3 DNA: TGTGCCAGCAGCGGGGGAGGTCCCTACGAGCAGTACTTC
D gene: -; J gene: TRBJ2-7; CDR3 length: 14; V gene: TRBV30; clone size: -; CDR3 protein: CAWREEQDYYEQYF; CDR3 DNA: TGTGCCTGGAGGGAGGAGCAGGACTACTACGAGCAGTACTTC
D gene: -; J gene: TRBJ1-1; CDR3 length: 16; V gene: TRBV27; clone size: -; CDR3 protein: CASSPFRDTMNTEAFF; CDR3 DNA: TGTGCCAGCAGTCCTTTCCGGGACACCATGAACACTGAAGCTTTCTTT
D gene: TRBD2; J gene: TRBJ2-2; CDR3 length: 16; V gene: TRBV7-8; clone size: -; CDR3 protein: CASSYALAGGPGELFF; CDR3 DNA: TGTGCCAGCAGCTACGCGCTAGCGGGGGGACCCGGGGAGCTGTTTTTT
D gene: TRBD1; J gene: TRBJ2-1; CDR3 length: 16; V gene: TRBV4-3; clone size: -; CDR3 protein: CASSQDGEDRGGEQFF; CDR3 DNA: TGCGCCAGCAGCCAAGATGGTGAGGACAGGGGAGGTGAGCAGTTCTTC
D gene: -; J gene: TRBJ1-2; CDR3 length: 14; V gene: TRBV28; clone size: -; CDR3 protein: CASSLGGGDDGYTF; CDR3 DNA: TGTGCCAGCAGTTTGGGAGGGGGGGATGATGGCTACACCTTC
D gene: -; J gene: TRBJ1-2; CDR3 length: 13; V gene: TRBV13; clone size: few; CDR3 protein: CASSSRGQPRYTF; CDR3 DNA: TGTGCCAGCAGCTCCAGGGGACAACCTCGCTACACCTTC